This record concerns one TCR beta chain sequence. This sample was taken from a study of CD8 T cells in Susac syndrome. Random hexamers served to reverse transcribe roughly 0.5 to 1 ug RNA. TCRdb redid the calling of the immunoSEQ multiplex PCR reads with MiXCR, one entry per CDR3 protein. The data contain some 150,000 distinct CDR3 sequences, 94% of them singletons. TCR beta sequencing was performed on blood CD8+ and CD4+ T cells. The healthy controls were matched to patients by age and sex. Through negative isolation, CD4+ and CD8+ T cells were obtained, while TEMRA cells were enriched using FACS. Material for sequencing was CD8+ T cells from PBMCs. This TCR was recovered from a human donor in good health.

DNA of the CDR3: TGTGCCAGCAGTTTTGGCGGAGAGACCGGGGAGCTGTTTTTT. Residues: CASSFGGETGELFF. The chain is built from TRBV27 and TRBJ2-2; D gene unclear. The CDR3 loop spans 14 amino acids. The germline V and J ends were trimmed by 3 bases and 5 bases, with 10 bases remaining between them. In germline, CDR1 is MNHEY, CDR2 SMNVEV (reference sequence).